The 27 T cell receptor beta chains below were found in one sample sequenced in a study of identical twins. TCRdb reprocessed the 5' RACE reads via MiXCR and lists one record per CDR3 protein. The sample contains approximately 240,000 distinct CDR3 sequences, 11% to 15% of which appear only once. The sample comprised memory (CD45RO+) T cells sorted from blood. These receptor sequences come from a young woman in good health.

The gene calls are TRBV19 and TRBJ1-1; TRBD1 might be the D (5 bases). The V end lost 5 bases, the J end lost 11 bases, and 15 bases lay between the germline ends. The CDR3 is made up of 12 amino acids. Looked up from germline, CDR1 is LNHDA and CDR2 is SQIVND (reference sequence). CDR3 DNA: TGTGCCAGTAGTCAGATTGGGGGAGATGCTTTCTTT. It yields the protein CASSQIGGDAFF. Full variable domain (rest looked up from reference TRBV19 and TRBJ1-1): DGGITQSPKYLFRKEGQNVTLSCEQNLNHDAMYWYRQDPGQGLRLIYYSQIVNDFQKGDIAEGYSVSREKKESFPLTVTSAQKNPTAFYLCASSQIGGDAFFGQGTRLTVV.

The chain couples TRBV7-2 to TRBJ2-3, with 11 positions matching TRBD2. The V segment lost 5 bases and the J segment 3 bases; nucleotides outside the gene matches: 10. The CDR3 contains 17 residues. Germline V gene sequence: CDR1 SGHTA, CDR2 FQGNSA. The CDR3 spells CASSPLAGVGGTDTQYF. CDR3 bases: TGTGCCAGCAGCCCACTAGCGGGAGTGGGGGGAACAGATACGCAGTATTTT.

This chain links TRBV20-1 with TRBJ1-1; no clear D gene. CDR1 and CDR2 (germline): DFQATT, SNEGSKA (reference sequence). With 6 bases removed from V and 2 bases from J, the gap between germline ends came to 16 bases. This CDR3 has 14 amino acids. As DNA, the CDR3 is TGCAGTGCCCTCCGGTTGCGGACCAACACTGAAGCTTTCTTT. Residues: CSALRLRTNTEAFF.

The chain couples TRBV29-1 to TRBJ1-1; 8 bases match TRBD1. The CDR3 length is 12 residues. With V trimmed by 7 bases and J by 0 bases, 1 base remained unmatched. CDR1 and CDR2 (germline): SQVTM, ANQGSEA. The CDR3 bases are TGCAGCGCGGACAGGGTGAACACTGAAGCTTTCTTT. Its protein is CSADRVNTEAFF.

The V gene is TRBV6-2 or TRBV6-3, the J gene TRBJ2-7, with a possible D match to TRBD2 (6 bases). CDR3 length equals 14 residues. The germline V and J ends were trimmed by 3 bases and 9 bases, with 18 bases remaining between them. The germline CDR1 and CDR2 sequences are MNHEY and SVGEGT. CDR3 protein: CASSYAQEGRGQYF. CDR3 in DNA: TGTGCCAGCAGTTATGCCCAGGAGGGCCGGGGGCAGTACTTC.

The chain is built from TRBV9 and TRBJ2-1, with 10 bases lining up with TRBD2. The CDR3 is 16 residues long. J was trimmed by 8 bases and V by 4 bases; bases with no gene match: 12. Germline V CDR1 and CDR2: SGDLS, YYNGEE. CDR3 sequence: CASSPHVAGGGDEQFF. The CDR3 DNA follows: TGTGCCAGCAGCCCCCACGTAGCGGGAGGTGGAGATGAGCAGTTCTTC.

This clonotype was counted only a few times. This sequence joins TRBV20-1 and TRBJ1-3, with D unclear. Germline CDR1 is DFQATT and CDR2 is SNEGSKA (reference sequence). The V and J ends lost 2 bases and 8 bases respectively, with 13 bases between them. This CDR3 has 13 amino acids. CDR3 DNA: TGCAGTGCTAGAAACCGAGAGACCGACACCATATATTTT. Amino acids: CSARNRETDTIYF.

The V call is TRBV12-3 or TRBV12-4, the J call TRBJ2-3, with D hard to call. The CDR3 runs 16 residues. V was cut by 0 bases and J by 2 bases, with 12 bases left in between. CDR3 DNA: TGTGCCAGCAGTTTAGCCACTCGGCCCTACACAGATACGCAGTATTTT. This encodes CASSLATRPYTDTQYF.

The chain couples TRBV9 to TRBJ2-5; a possible D gene is TRBD2 (6 bases). CDR1 and CDR2 from the germline V gene are SGDLS and YYNGEE. This CDR3 comprises 15 residues. V lost 0 bases to trimming and J lost 7 bases, with 16 bases between them. In DNA form, the CDR3 reads TGTGCCAGCAGCGTAGAGGGATCGGTGGGGGGGACCCAGTACTTC. Encoded protein: CASSVEGSVGGTQYF.

This chain connects TRBV29-1 to TRBJ2-5; D is perhaps TRBD1 (6 bases). The CDR3 spans 12 residues. V was shortened by 8 bases and J by 3 bases, with 13 bases between the two germline ends. Germline V lookup: CDR1 SQVTM, CDR2 ANQGSEA. The CDR3 sequence: CSFNRVKETQYF. The CDR3 bases are TGCAGCTTCAACAGGGTAAAAGAGACCCAGTACTTC.

This clonotype was seen more than once but under ten times. The chain carries TRBV5-1 and TRBJ1-1; unclear D gene. The CDR3 has 16 amino acids. Germline values: CDR1 SGHRS, CDR2 YFSETQ. Trimming took 5 bases from V and 4 from J, leaving 21 bases between them. Written as DNA, the CDR3 is TGCGCCAGCAGTCCTTATCGGGCCAGTACTACCACTGAAGCTTTCTTT. It encodes CASSPYRASTTTEAFF. The variable domain in full, completed from reference TRBV5-1 and TRBJ1-1, reads KAGVTQTPRYLIKTRGQQVTLSCSPISGHRSVSWYQQTPGQGLQFLFEYFSETQRNKGNFPGRFSGRQFSNSRSEMNVSTLELGDSALYLCASSPYRASTTTEAFFGQGTRLTVV.

The V gene is TRBV21-1, the J gene TRBJ2-6; TRBD1 is the table's D call and was not checked against the DNA. TRBV21-1 is a pseudogene segment. The length of the CDR3 is 17 residues. CDR3: CASTPGRPSSGANVLTF. The CDR3 coding sequence is TGTGCCAGCACCCCTGGTCGGCCAAGCTCTGGGGCCAACGTCCTGACTTTC.

With respect to this clonotype: A much larger clone differs by one base, so this may be a read error. This chain connects TRBV7-2 to TRBJ2-1, with D tentatively TRBD2 (6 bases). Germline assignment: CDR1 SGHTA and CDR2 FQGNSA. This CDR3 spans 15 amino acids. With 4 bases removed from V and 2 bases from J, the gap between germline ends came to 12 bases. The CDR3 loop reads CASSSLRGTYNEQFF. Written as DNA, the CDR3 is TGTGCCAGCAGCTCTTTACGGGGGACCTACAATGAGCAGTTCTTC.

CDR3: CASSPLLAGDTGELFF. CDR3 in DNA: TGCGCCAGCAGCCCTCTACTAGCGGGGGACACCGGGGAGCTGTTTTTT. This sequence joins TRBV5-1 and TRBJ2-2; 11 bases map to TRBD2. Germline V CDR1 and CDR2: SGHRS, YFSETQ. Trimming took 4 bases from V and 3 from J; bases not matched to a gene: 5. The CDR3 covers 16 residues.

This chain uses TRBV27 with TRBJ2-6, with TRBD1 matching over 8 bases. V dropped 1 base and J dropped 4; count of bases not matched to a gene: 6. Germline CDR1 reads MNHEY; CDR2 reads SMNVEV (reference sequence). There are 17 residues in the CDR3. Here the CDR3 DNA reads TGTGCCAGCAGTTTATACCAGGGGGCGCGCGGGGCCAACGTCCTGACTTTC. Protein product: CASSLYQGARGANVLTF.

In its sample, this clonotype was seen a few times. The chain carries TRBV29-1 and TRBJ2-3; D gene ambiguous. There are 16 residues in the CDR3. The germline V gene encodes CDR1 SQVTM and CDR2 ANQGSEA. V dropped 3 bases and J dropped 0 bases, with 16 bases sitting between them. The CDR3 reads CSVDQPDGPSTDTQYF. Written as DNA, the CDR3 is TGCAGCGTTGACCAACCCGACGGCCCTAGCACAGATACGCAGTATTTT.

This clonotype was found many times. The chain is built from TRBV7-6 and TRBJ1-2; a weak D match, TRBD1 (5 bases). Germline assignment: CDR1 SGHVS and CDR2 FNYEAQ. Trimming cost V 10 bases and J 2 bases, with 14 bases left between them. This CDR3 contains 13 residues. The CDR3 nucleotides are TGTGCCACCACAGGACTAAGGAACTATGGCTACACCTTC. It is translated as CATTGLRNYGYTF.

This clonotype was detected only a few times. The CDR3: CASSTRFVQDLPYEQYF. The CDR3 nucleotides are TGTGCCAGTAGTACCCGCTTTGTGCAGGATCTACCCTACGAGCAGTACTTC. V and J are TRBV19 and TRBJ2-7; D gene uncertain. Trimming took 4 bases from V and 2 from J, leaving 21 bases between them. Germline V gene sequence: CDR1 LNHDA, CDR2 SQIVND (reference sequence). The CDR3 spans 17 residues.

This clonotype was seen more than once but under ten times. The CDR3 bases are TGCGCCAGCAGCCAAGACGAATCTCGGGGCGCCTACGAGCAGTACTTC. This gives the protein CASSQDESRGAYEQYF. V usage is TRBV4-3 and J usage is TRBJ2-7, with D perhaps being TRBD1 or TRBD2 (5 bases each). The germline V and J ends were trimmed by 0 bases and 2 bases, with 14 bases remaining between them. Germline loops: CDR1 LGHNA, CDR2 YSLEER. CDR3 length: 16 amino acids.

The rearrangement uses TRBV5-5 and TRBJ1-2, with D hard to call. V was clipped by 5 bases and J by 6 bases, with 17 bases between them. The CDR3 has 14 residues. Germline V CDR1 and CDR2: SGHKS, YYEKEE (reference sequence). In DNA, the CDR3 is TGTGCCAGCAGTTTCATGGACCGGCGGCATGGCTACACCTTC. Translating gives CASSFMDRRHGYTF.

The chain joins TRBV5-1 to TRBJ1-1; the D is unclear. V was trimmed by 0 bases and J by 5 bases, leaving 17 bases between them. This CDR3 spans 16 amino acids. Germline loops: CDR1 SGHRS, CDR2 YFSETQ. The CDR3 nucleotides read TGCGCCAGCAGCTTGGGCCCCTCTGGGGATATTACTGAAGCTTTCTTT. It translates to CASSLGPSGDITEAFF.

This clonotype was seen more than once but under ten times. This chain joins TRBV7-2 and TRBJ1-2; no clear D. The CDR3 runs to 12 residues. V dropped 5 bases and J dropped 4 bases, with 8 bases sitting between them. Germline V CDR1 and CDR2: SGHTA, FQGNSA. CDR3 residues: CASSQRLYGYTF. Here the CDR3 DNA reads TGTGCCAGCAGCCAAAGACTCTATGGCTACACCTTC.

This clonotype was seen only a few times. This rearrangement joins TRBV20-1 to TRBJ1-5, with 9 bases that match TRBD1. With V trimmed by 6 bases and J by 7 bases, 7 bases remained unmatched. Germline CDR1 is DFQATT and CDR2 is SNEGSKA (reference sequence). The CDR3 runs 13 residues. The CDR3 loop is CSAGQGPIQPQHF. The CDR3 bases are TGCAGTGCCGGACAGGGGCCGATACAGCCCCAGCATTTT.

This clonotype was picked up a small number of times. The chain is built from TRBV5-1 and TRBJ2-5; D might be TRBD1 or TRBD2, each matching 5 bases. Trimming pared 0 bases from V and 5 bases from J, leaving 11 bases between. Per the germline V gene, CDR1 is SGHRS and CDR2 is YFSETQ. CDR3 length equals 14 residues. The CDR3 reads CASSLGRGGETQYF. The CDR3 nucleotides are TGCGCCAGCAGCTTGGGTCGGGGCGGCGAGACCCAGTACTTC.

The J gene is TRBJ2-2, the V gene TRBV3-1, with 15 bases aligning to TRBD2. V lost 3 bases, J lost 7 bases, and 9 bases stayed unmatched. This CDR3 comprises 18 residues. Germline-derived CDR1 and CDR2 are LGHDT and YNNKEL (reference sequence). CDR3 in amino acids: CASSQGGTSGGPGGELFF. CDR3 sequence (DNA): TGTGCCAGCAGCCAGGGAGGGACTAGCGGGGGGCCCGGCGGGGAGCTGTTTTTT.

There are a few counts of this clonotype. The CDR3 here is CASSTSLAGENNEQFF. The CDR3 DNA sequence: TGTGCCAGCAGTACCTCCCTAGCGGGAGAGAACAATGAGCAGTTCTTC. The V and J genes are TRBV6-2 or TRBV6-3 and TRBJ2-1, with TRBD2 identical over 10 bases. CDR1 and CDR2 from the germline V gene are MNHEY and SVGEGT. V gave up 5 bases and J gave up 5 bases; unmatched junction bases: 9. This CDR3 comprises 16 residues.

This clonotype was detected a few times. This chain uses TRBV25-1 with TRBJ2-1; D is ambiguous. The CDR3 is 16 residues long. Germline V gene sequence: CDR1 MGHDK, CDR2 SYGVNS. Trimming pared 2 bases from V and 3 bases from J, leaving 14 bases between. The chain's CDR3 is CASSEDRAGNYNEQFF. The CDR3 DNA reads TGTGCCAGCAGTGAAGATCGGGCAGGAAACTACAATGAGCAGTTCTTC.